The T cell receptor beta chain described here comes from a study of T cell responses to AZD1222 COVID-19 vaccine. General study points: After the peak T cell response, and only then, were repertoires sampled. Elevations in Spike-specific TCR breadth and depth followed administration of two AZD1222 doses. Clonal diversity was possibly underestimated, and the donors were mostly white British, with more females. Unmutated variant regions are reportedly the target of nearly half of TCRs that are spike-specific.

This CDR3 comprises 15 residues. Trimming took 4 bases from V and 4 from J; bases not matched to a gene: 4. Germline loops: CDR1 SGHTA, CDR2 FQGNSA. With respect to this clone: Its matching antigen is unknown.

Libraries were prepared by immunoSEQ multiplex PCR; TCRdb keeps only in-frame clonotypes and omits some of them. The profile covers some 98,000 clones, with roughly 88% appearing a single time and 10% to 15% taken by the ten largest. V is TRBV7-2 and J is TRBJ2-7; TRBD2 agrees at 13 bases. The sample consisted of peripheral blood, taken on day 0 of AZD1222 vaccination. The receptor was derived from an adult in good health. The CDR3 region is CASSSRGLAGYEQYF. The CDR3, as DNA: TGTGCCAGCAGCTCTCGGGGACTAGCGGGGTACGAGCAGTACTTC.